One and the same sample provided the 10 T cell receptor beta chains below, sequenced in a study of blood T cell repertoires in COVID-19. TCRdb keeps only in-frame clones here, not all; method: immunoSEQ multiplex PCR. The table has 200,000 to 300,000 clones, 75% to 90% seen once. The sample taken for sequencing was peripheral blood. These receptor sequences come from a woman aged 40 to 50 with acute or convalescent COVID-19.

This sequence joins TRBV3-1 (or the pseudogene TRBV3-2) and TRBJ1-2, with a weak D call TRBD1 (6 bases). CDR1 and CDR2 from the germline V gene are LGHDT and YNNKEL (reference sequence). V was trimmed by 3 bases and J by 0 bases, leaving 11 bases between them. The CDR3 has 15 residues. This CDR3 is CASSQTGHSNYGYTF. The CDR3 DNA follows: TGTGCCAGCAGCCAGACAGGCCATTCTAACTATGGCTACACCTTC.

The rearrangement uses TRBV29-1 and TRBJ1-2; 11 bases line up with TRBD1. Germline CDR1 reads SQVTM; CDR2 reads ANQGSEA. With V trimmed by 5 bases and J by 1 base, 9 bases remained unmatched. The CDR3 runs 16 residues. The CDR3 DNA reads TGCAGCGTTAACCCCGGACAGGGGGCGGATAACTATGGCTACACCTTC. Residues: CSVNPGQGADNYGYTF.

This chain links TRBV5-1 with TRBJ1-1, with D possibly matching TRBD1 (6 bases). The ends were cut back, 0 bases at V and 1 base at J, with 19 bases in the middle. The length of the CDR3 is 18 residues. The germline V gene encodes CDR1 SGHRS and CDR2 YFSETQ. The CDR3 loop reads CASSLEIPLTGKNTEAFF. In DNA form, the CDR3 reads TGCGCCAGCAGCTTGGAAATCCCGCTCACAGGGAAGAACACTGAAGCTTTCTTT.

This chain links TRBV7-2 with TRBJ2-5, with a tentative D call TRBD2 (6 bases). This CDR3 is 13 amino acids long. Trimming removed 4 bases from V and 5 bases from J, with 11 bases in between. Germline values: CDR1 SGHTA, CDR2 FQGNSA. The chain's CDR3 is CASSYSTSETQYF. In DNA form, the CDR3 reads TGTGCCAGCAGCTACTCGACTAGTGAGACCCAGTACTTC.

The rearrangement joins TRBV11-1 to TRBJ2-1; possibly TRBD2 for D (7 bases). Trimming pared 2 bases from V and 2 bases from J, leaving 13 bases between. CDR3 length equals 16 residues. Germline assignment: CDR1 SGHAT and CDR2 FQDESV (reference sequence). The CDR3 DNA reads as TGTGCCAGCAGCTTATGGGGGGGCTCGCCCTACAATGAGCAGTTCTTC. Its protein is CASSLWGGSPYNEQFF.

The V call is TRBV5-1, the J call TRBJ1-1; 7 positions match TRBD1. The V segment lost 0 bases and the J segment 0 bases; nucleotides outside the gene matches: 2. This CDR3 spans 15 amino acids. Per germline, CDR1 SGHRS and CDR2 YFSETQ. The CDR3 region has the DNA TGCGCCAGCAGCTTGGGGACAGGACTGAACACTGAAGCTTTCTTT. This sequence encodes CASSLGTGLNTEAFF.

This chain's CDR3 is CASSLGRSSGYNEQFF. The CDR3 DNA reads TGCGCCAGCAGCTTGGGTAGGTCTAGCGGGTACAATGAGCAGTTCTTC. The chain joins TRBV5-1 to TRBJ2-1, with 8 bases matching TRBD2. The CDR3 is 16 amino acids. Trimming at V came to 0 bases and at J to 4 bases, leaving 6 bases not matched to a gene. Germline-derived CDR1 and CDR2 are SGHRS and YFSETQ. The whole variable domain, filled in from reference TRBV5-1 and TRBJ2-1, reads KAGVTQTPRYLIKTRGQQVTLSCSPISGHRSVSWYQQTPGQGLQFLFEYFSETQRNKGNFPGRFSGRQFSNSRSEMNVSTLELGDSALYLCASSLGRSSGYNEQFFGPGTRLTVL.

In this sample, this clone turned up once. CDR3 DNA sequence: TGTGCCAGCAGTGAAGTCGGGTCGCCTGGCTATGGCTACACCTTC. As protein: CASSEVGSPGYGYTF. This chain joins TRBV6-1 and TRBJ1-2; D unresolved. The V gene's germline CDR1 is MNHNS and CDR2 SASEGT. The V gene lost 1 base and the J gene lost 4 bases, with 13 bases spanning the gap. The CDR3 extends over 15 amino acids.

This chain links TRBV2 with TRBJ2-3; D is uncertain. Trimming shortened V by 5 bases and J by 2 bases, and 11 bases separated the two germline ends. The CDR3 totals 14 residues. The V gene's germline CDR1 is SNHLY and CDR2 FYNNEI. The CDR3 bases are TGTGCCAGCAGTTATTTTACAGCCACAGATACGCAGTATTTT. It encodes CASSYFTATDTQYF.

The V gene is TRBV5-5, the J gene TRBJ2-7; TRBD1 matches at 8 bases. Germline lookup yields CDR1 SGHKS and CDR2 YYEKEE (reference sequence). This CDR3 has 14 amino acids. V lost 0 bases, J lost 5 bases, and 4 bases stayed unmatched. The chain's CDR3 is CASSLGQGAHEQYV. CDR3 sequence (DNA): TGTGCCAGCAGCTTGGGGCAGGGGGCCCACGAGCAGTACGTC.